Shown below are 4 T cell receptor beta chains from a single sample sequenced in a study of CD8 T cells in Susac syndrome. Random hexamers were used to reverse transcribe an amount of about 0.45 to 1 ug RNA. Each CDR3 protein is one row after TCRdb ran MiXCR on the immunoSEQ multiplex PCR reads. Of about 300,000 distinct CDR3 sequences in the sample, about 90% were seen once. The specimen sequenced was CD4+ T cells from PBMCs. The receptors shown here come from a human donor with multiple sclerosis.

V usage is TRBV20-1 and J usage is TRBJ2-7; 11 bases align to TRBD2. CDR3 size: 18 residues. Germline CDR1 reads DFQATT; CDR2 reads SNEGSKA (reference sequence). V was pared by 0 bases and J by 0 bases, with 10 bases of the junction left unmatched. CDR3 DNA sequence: TGCAGTGCTAGAGACTCCCTAGCGGGGGGCGCTAGCTCCTACGAGCAGTACTTC. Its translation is CSARDSLAGGASSYEQYF.

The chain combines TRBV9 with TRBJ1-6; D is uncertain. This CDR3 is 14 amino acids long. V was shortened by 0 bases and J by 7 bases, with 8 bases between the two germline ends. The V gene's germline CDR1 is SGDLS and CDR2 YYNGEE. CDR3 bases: TGTGCCAGCAGCGTAGCGGTTGGCAATTCACCCCTCCACTTT. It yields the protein CASSVAVGNSPLHF.

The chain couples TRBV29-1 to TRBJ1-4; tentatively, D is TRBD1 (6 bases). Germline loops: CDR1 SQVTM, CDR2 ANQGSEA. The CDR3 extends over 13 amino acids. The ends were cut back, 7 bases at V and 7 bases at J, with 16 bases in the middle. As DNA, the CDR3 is TGCAGCGCGAGTGGGGGGGCAGGTGAAAAACTGTTTTTT. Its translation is CSASGGAGEKLFF.

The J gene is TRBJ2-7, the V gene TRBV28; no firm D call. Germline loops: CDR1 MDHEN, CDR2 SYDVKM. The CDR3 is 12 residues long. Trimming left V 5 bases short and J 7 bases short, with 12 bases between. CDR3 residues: CASSRTIGEQYF. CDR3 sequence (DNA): TGTGCCAGCAGTCGTACAATCGGAGAGCAGTACTTC.